Listed below are T cell receptor beta chains from one sample, sequenced in a study of T-cell memory formation after mild COVID-19. TCRdb redid the calling of the 5' RACE reads with MiXCR, one entry per CDR3 protein. The repertoire holds 300,000 to 400,000 distinct CDR3 sequences, with 13% as singletons. The sequenced material came from PBMCs or a T cell subset sorted from them (not recorded which). The receptors were gathered from a man aged 18 to 30 who had mild COVID-19 (a few samples of this study predate the infection). Cell type and time point are not known. Each CDR3 is given with its conserved first and last residue. The D gene is left open where the match is weak. Not all rows give a size; the values are once, few, many and, for expanded clones, a class.

d_call j_call v_call clone_size cdr3_nt cdr3_aa
- TRBJ2-1 TRBV6-2/TRBV6-3 once TGTGCCAGCAGAACTCCGATACTAGGGGGTAAAAATGAGCAGTTCTTC CASRTPILGGKNEQFF
TRBD2 TRBJ2-1 TRBV5-1 - TGCGCCAGCAGCACAGGACTAGCGGGGGTGTCCTACAATGAGCAGTTCTTC CASSTGLAGVSYNEQFF
TRBD1 TRBJ2-7 TRBV5-4 - TGTGCCTGCAGAGCGTTAGGCGGGACAGGGCCCAACGAGCAGTACTTC CACRALGGTGPNEQYF
- TRBJ1-5 TRBV5-1 - TGCGCCAGCAGCGCCTCGGGGTATAGCAATCAGCCCCAGCATTTT CASSASGYSNQPQHF
- TRBJ1-2 TRBV25-1 - TGTGCCACCTCCTCCCCTGGGGACACCACTAGCTATGGCTACACCTTC CATSSPGDTTSYGYTF
- TRBJ2-7 TRBV12-3/TRBV12-4 few TGTGCCAGCAGTGGGGCCTCCTACGAGCAGTACTTC CASSGASYEQYF
- TRBJ2-7 TRBV27 - TGTGCCAGCAGTTTATCGAGACTCACCTACGAGCAGTACTTC CASSLSRLTYEQYF
- TRBJ1-1 TRBV20-1 - TGCAGTGCTAGAGGGGGAGACGGGGCGAACACTGAAGCTTTCTTT CSARGGDGANTEAFF
TRBD1 TRBJ2-3 TRBV4-1 - TGCGCCAGCAGCCTACGGGGGACAGGGGGCGGCACAGATACGCAGTATTTT CASSLRGTGGGTDTQYF
- TRBJ2-7 TRBV7-2 many TGTGCCAGCAGACGCCCCGCGTCTGGTATTTACGAGCAGTACTTC CASRRPASGIYEQYF
TRBD2 TRBJ2-1 TRBV12-3/TRBV12-4 - TGTGCCAGCAGTCCGACTAGCGGGGGGGCGGGAGCGTACAATGAGCAGTTCTTC CASSPTSGGAGAYNEQFF
- TRBJ2-5 TRBV7-9 few TGTGCCAGCAGCTTTATAATGGGCGTAACGGAGACCCAGTACTTC CASSFIMGVTETQYF
TRBD2 TRBJ2-4 TRBV4-1 - TGCGCCAGCAGCCAAGATCTACTAGCGGGGACCCAAAACATTCAGTACTTC CASSQDLLAGTQNIQYF
- TRBJ2-3 TRBV11-2 - TGTGCCAGCAGCGCGCGCGCCGGGCTCGCCACAGATACGCAGTATTTT CASSARAGLATDTQYF
- TRBJ1-4 TRBV20-1 - TGCAGTGTTCAAGATCGCCAAATTAATGAAAAACTGTTTTTT CSVQDRQINEKLFF
- TRBJ2-3 TRBV15 - TGTGCCACCAGCAGAGAGGACGGCAATACGCAGTATTTT CATSREDGNTQYF
- TRBJ2-3 TRBV7-2 few TGTGCCAGCAGCCGGGGGGCCACAGATACGCAGTATTTT CASSRGATDTQYF
- TRBJ1-5 TRBV6-2/TRBV6-3 few TGTGCCAGCAGTTACTCGATCGGGGAGCCCCAGCATTTT CASSYSIGEPQHF
- TRBJ2-5 TRBV12-3/TRBV12-4 few TGTGCCAGCAGTTTAAGCCAGAACCAAGAGACCCAGTACTTC CASSLSQNQETQYF
TRBD1 TRBJ1-6 TRBV5-6 - TGTGCCAGCAGCCGGACAGGGCTTATGGATTCACCCCTCCACTTT CASSRTGLMDSPLHF
- TRBJ2-2 TRBV7-2 few TGTGCCAGCATACGAGCGGCAGGGGTAACCGGGGAGCTGTTTTTT CASIRAAGVTGELFF
- TRBJ1-2 TRBV6-5 - TGTGCCAGCAGTTACTCGACCCCGGGGCTCGGCCGATTAGAAGCTAACTATGGCTACACCTTC CASSYSTPGLGRLEANYGYTF
- TRBJ2-4 TRBV20-1 few TGCAGTGCTAGAGGGACAAGACTAGCCAAAAACATTCAGTACTTC CSARGTRLAKNIQYF
TRBD1 TRBJ2-7 TRBV6-5 few TGTGCCAGCACTCGGACAGGCTCTCGCGAGCAGTACTTC CASTRTGSREQYF
TRBD2 TRBJ2-1 TRBV4-3 few TGCGCCAGCAGCCAGTGGGGACTAGGAGACTACAATGAGCAGTTCTTC CASSQWGLGDYNEQFF
TRBD1 TRBJ1-1 TRBV5-1 many TGCGCCAGCAGCGCGTCGACAGGGGGCGCAAGGAACACTGAAGCTTTCTTT CASSASTGGARNTEAFF
- TRBJ2-7 TRBV12-3/TRBV12-4 few TGTGCCAGCACCCCCTCCAGACTTTACGAGCAGTACTTC CASTPSRLYEQYF
- TRBJ2-3 TRBV3-1 - TGTGCCAGCAGCCAATCCCTTTACGGAACAGATACGCAGTATTTT CASSQSLYGTDTQYF
- TRBJ1-2 TRBV15 - TGTGCCACCAGCAGAGTAATGACAACAGGGACCTATGGCTACACCTTC CATSRVMTTGTYGYTF
- TRBJ2-1 TRBV7-9 - TGTGCCAGTACTCCTTACAATGAGCAGTTCTTC CASTPYNEQFF
- TRBJ2-4 TRBV12-3/TRBV12-4 many TGTGCCAGCAGTTCCGGACTGCTAGCCAAAAACATTCAGTACTTC CASSSGLLAKNIQYF
- TRBJ1-1 TRBV4-1 few TGCGCCAGCAACTCACGGGGGGAGAACACTGAAGCTTTCTTT CASNSRGENTEAFF
TRBD1 TRBJ1-5 TRBV6-6 - TGTGCCAGCAGTCAGACAGGGGGAAGGCAGCCCCAGCATTTT CASSQTGGRQPQHF
- TRBJ1-5 TRBV20-1 few TGCAGTGCTAGAGGGGGTGGGGGCAATCAGCCCCAGCATTTT CSARGGGGNQPQHF
TRBD1 TRBJ1-5 TRBV6-6 few TGTGCCAGCAGTTACTGGGGACAGGGGGCATCTCAGCCCCAGCATTTT CASSYWGQGASQPQHF
TRBD1 TRBJ1-1 TRBV30 - TGTGCCTGGACTCGGGACAGGATGAACACTGAAGCTTTCTTT CAWTRDRMNTEAFF
- TRBJ2-6 TRBV4-3 many TGCGCCAGCAGCCAAGAGACAGGCTCTGGGGCCAACGTCCTGACTTTC CASSQETGSGANVLTF
- TRBJ2-3 TRBV10-2 - TGCGCCAGCAGCGATATCTTGGGCGTCGCAGATACGCAGTATTTT CASSDILGVADTQYF
- TRBJ1-1 TRBV5-1 - TGCGCCAGCAGCTTCCGGGACATAAGAGGGAACACTGAAGCTTTCTTT CASSFRDIRGNTEAFF
- TRBJ1-6 TRBV7-9 - TGTGCCAGCAGCTTGAGGGCCTCCCATTCACCCCTCCACTTT CASSLRASHSPLHF
TRBD1 TRBJ2-5 TRBV24-1 - TGTGCCACCAGTGGCACCGGGACAGAAGAGACCCAGTACTTC CATSGTGTEETQYF
- TRBJ2-2 TRBV18 few TGTGCCAGCTCACCACCAGCAGGGGTCGGGGAGCTGTTTTTT CASSPPAGVGELFF
TRBD1 TRBJ2-5 TRBV5-4 once TGTGCCAGCAGCTTGGGAGGGTCAGGGGGCTTCCAAGAGACCCAGTACTTC CASSLGGSGGFQETQYF
- TRBJ2-6 TRBV5-1 many TGCGCCAGCCGACAGGCCGGCGGGGCCAACGTCCTGACTTTC CASRQAGGANVLTF
TRBD1 TRBJ1-2 TRBV7-2 - TGTGCCAGCAGCTCACAGGGGATTCCGCTAAACTATGGCTACACCTTC CASSSQGIPLNYGYTF
- TRBJ2-1 TRBV7-2 - TGTGCCAGCAGCTATCAGTCTCCCAATGAGCAGTTCTTC CASSYQSPNEQFF
TRBD1 TRBJ2-3 TRBV7-3 - TGTGCCAGCAGCATCAGACAGGGGGCAGATACGCAGTATTTT CASSIRQGADTQYF
TRBD1 TRBJ1-4 TRBV20-1 - TGCAGTGCTAGAGACAGGGGGCCAGCTAATGAAAAACTGTTTTTT CSARDRGPANEKLFF
- TRBJ2-7 TRBV3-1 - TGTGCCAGCAGCCTCAGGGGATACTACGAGCAGTACTTC CASSLRGYYEQYF
- TRBJ1-1 TRBV4-1 - TGCGCCAGCAGCCAAGATCTGGAGGGTGGGGGCCTAGGGTACACTGAAGCTTTCTTT CASSQDLEGGGLGYTEAFF
- TRBJ2-5 TRBV7-2 many TGTGCCAGCAGCTTAGGGGCGGGCTGGCGGATACAAGAGACCCAGTACTTC CASSLGAGWRIQETQYF
- TRBJ2-1 TRBV7-3 - TGTGCCAGCAGCCAGACAGTTTACAATGAGCAGTTCTTC CASSQTVYNEQFF
- TRBJ2-2 TRBV10-3 few TGTGCCATCAGCGGAGATCCCGGGGAGCTGTTTTTT CAISGDPGELFF
- TRBJ1-1 TRBV4-3 few TGCGCCAGCAGAAGCAGGGCAGGAGGGAACACTGAAGCTTTCTTT CASRSRAGGNTEAFF
- TRBJ2-5 TRBV6-6 - TGTGCCAGCAGTTACCAAGGGGACGGAGGAGAGACCCAGTACTTC CASSYQGDGGETQYF
TRBD2 TRBJ2-1 TRBV20-1 - TGCAGTGCTCTGAGCGGGGGACCCTCCTACAATGAGCAGTTCTTC CSALSGGPSYNEQFF
TRBD1 TRBJ1-1 TRBV7-9 - TGTGCCAGCAGCATCGGACAGGGGAGGAAAGCTTTCTTT CASSIGQGRKAFF
- TRBJ2-2 TRBV3-2 few TGTGCCAGCAGCCAAGACTATCCAGGCACCGGGGAGCTGTTTTTT CASSQDYPGTGELFF